This record looks at one T cell receptor (beta chain) sequence and its context. What this receptor recognizes is not known. Base qualities are missing; no much larger clone stands one base away. Including the terminal cysteine and phenylalanine, the CDR3 comprises 15 residues. Only the CDR3 part of the read is kept: 45 bases, read in frame from the first base. V lost 10 bases and J lost 2 bases, and the count of bases not matched to a germline gene is 11. CDR1 and CDR2, looked up from the germline V gene (reference sequence), are LNHDA and SQIVND. The sample belongs to a study of blood T cell repertoires in COVID-19 (dated by TCRdb to the early 2020s). Some background on the complete study: Collaborator samples came from the United States, Italy and Spain and covered acute and convalescent phases of COVID-19. The material from the prospective study consisted of cDNA or gDNA derived from T cells, B-cell-depleted T cells, or PBMCs. Subjects who had been exposed to COVID-19, were actively infected with it, or had recovered from it provided the deeply sampled blood TCRbeta repertoires that made up the dataset. The repertoires were made available in a free public database intended to serve as a resource for research on the immune response to SARS-CoV-2. Samples were obtained from the ongoing ImmuneRACE study (first 160 participants) and from some 1,300 subjects provided by 6 global collaborators. Nearly every sample came with metadata listing a de-identified subject ID, COVID-19 status, age in years and sex. Where HLA class I and class II types were available, the types were taken from metadata supplied by the sample provider, not from assay-based typing.

The investigation overall reported the following: Clinical and demographic metadata were provided uncurated, with the amount varying by source and participant.

Each collaborating institution followed its own protocols to collect whole blood in K2EDTA tubes. Collaborator samples were shipped for TCRbeta analysis as frozen whole blood, isolated PBMCs, or DNA extracted from either sample type. The immunoSEQ Assay, a bias-controlled multiplex PCR, was used to amplify TCRbeta CDR3 regions from genomic DNA. On the study's bioinformatics: The number of nucleated cells in each sample was estimated by amplification of reference gene primers within the assay. To quantify the absolute abundance of each unique TCRbeta CDR3 rearrangement, sequence reads were collapsed and filtered. For each sample, productive Simpson clonality was calculated as the square root of Simpson's diversity index across productive rearrangements. TCRdb holds this immuneACCESS table with in-frame rearrangements only. Some clones are missing; in checked studies, unresolved V genes explain under half, and the rest has no known cause. Clone size and V and J calls were adopted from that table, with D and trimming inferred from the DNA. The sample records around 380,000 clones, more than 75% of which are singletons. 0.85% to 1.3% of the sample lies in the top ten.

The material sequenced was peripheral blood. This receptor was taken from a human donor with acute or convalescent COVID-19. The donor label of this sample is uncertain. The chain was built from TRBV19 and TRBJ2-7, with 10 bases in between that match TRBD1. The CDR3 corresponds to CATKPTGTGAYEQYF. In nucleotides, the sequence is TGTGCCACAAAACCGACCGGGACAGGGGCCTACGAGCAGTACTTC. The reference TRBV19 and TRBJ2-7 proteins fill in what lies around the CDR3, so the full variable domain reads DGGITQSPKYLFRKEGQNVTLSCEQNLNHDAMYWYRQDPGQGLRLIYYSQIVNDFQKGDIAEGYSVSREKKESFPLTVTSAQKNPTAFYLCATKPTGTGAYEQYFGPGTRLTVT.